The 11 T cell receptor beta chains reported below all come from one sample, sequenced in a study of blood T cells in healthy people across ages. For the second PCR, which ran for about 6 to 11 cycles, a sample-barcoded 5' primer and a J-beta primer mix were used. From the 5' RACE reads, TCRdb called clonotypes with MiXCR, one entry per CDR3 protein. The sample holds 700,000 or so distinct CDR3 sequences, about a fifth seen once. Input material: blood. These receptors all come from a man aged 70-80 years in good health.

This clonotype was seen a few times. CDR3 sequence (DNA): TGTGCCAGCAGGACACAGGGGGAAATCCAAGAGACCCAGTACTTC. Translated: CASRTQGEIQETQYF. This sequence joins TRBV28 and TRBJ2-5; 8 bases are shared with TRBD1. The CDR3 covers 15 residues. Trimming cost V 6 bases and J 1 base; bases outside gene matches: 7. Germline V gene sequence: CDR1 MDHEN, CDR2 SYDVKM.

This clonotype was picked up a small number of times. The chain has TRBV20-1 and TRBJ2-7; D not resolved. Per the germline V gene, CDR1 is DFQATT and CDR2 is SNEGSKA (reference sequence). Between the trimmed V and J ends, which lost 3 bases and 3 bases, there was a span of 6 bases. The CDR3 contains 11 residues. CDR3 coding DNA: TGCAGTGCTAGGGCGGACTACGAGCAGTACTTC. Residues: CSARADYEQYF.

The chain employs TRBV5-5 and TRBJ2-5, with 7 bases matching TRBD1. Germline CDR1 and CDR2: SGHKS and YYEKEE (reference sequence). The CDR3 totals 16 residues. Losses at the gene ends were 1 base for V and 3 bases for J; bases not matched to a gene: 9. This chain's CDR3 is CASSLTWTGSKETQYF. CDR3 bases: TGTGCCAGCAGCTTGACCTGGACAGGTTCTAAAGAGACCCAGTACTTC.

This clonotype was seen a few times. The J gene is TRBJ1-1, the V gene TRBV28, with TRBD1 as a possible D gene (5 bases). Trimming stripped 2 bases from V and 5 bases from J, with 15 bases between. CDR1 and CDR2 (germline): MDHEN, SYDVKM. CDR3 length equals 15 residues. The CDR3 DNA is TGTGCCAGCAGTTTACGGATCCCGGGGGGTACTGAAGCTTTCTTT. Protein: CASSLRIPGGTEAFF.

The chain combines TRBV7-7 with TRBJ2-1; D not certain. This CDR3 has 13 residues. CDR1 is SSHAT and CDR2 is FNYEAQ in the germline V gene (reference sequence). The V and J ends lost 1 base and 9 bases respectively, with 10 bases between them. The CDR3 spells CASSLGPDGEQFF. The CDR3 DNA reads TGTGCCAGCAGCTTAGGTCCAGATGGTGAGCAGTTCTTC.

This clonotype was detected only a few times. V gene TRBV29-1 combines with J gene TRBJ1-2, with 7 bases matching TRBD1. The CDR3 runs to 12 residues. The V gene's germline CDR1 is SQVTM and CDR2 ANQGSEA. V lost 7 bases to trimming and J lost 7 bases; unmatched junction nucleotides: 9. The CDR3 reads CSGGSGGLGYTF. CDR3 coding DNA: TGCAGCGGGGGATCAGGGGGTCTTGGCTACACCTTC.

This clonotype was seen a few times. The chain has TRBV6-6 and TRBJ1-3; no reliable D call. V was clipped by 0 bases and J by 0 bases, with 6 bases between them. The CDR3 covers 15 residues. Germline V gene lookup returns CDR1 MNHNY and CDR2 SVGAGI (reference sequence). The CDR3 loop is CASSYSGSSGNTIYF. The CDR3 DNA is TGTGCCAGCAGTTACTCCGGCAGCTCTGGAAACACCATATATTTT.

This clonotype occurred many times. The CDR3, as DNA: TGCAGCGTTGTTTGGGGGGCTGGAAACACCATATATTTT. Its protein product is CSVVWGAGNTIYF. The gene calls are TRBV29-1 and TRBJ1-3; maybe TRBD1 (5 bases). The germline CDR1 and CDR2 sequences are SQVTM and ANQGSEA. The CDR3 totals 13 residues. V was pared by 4 bases and J by 2 bases, with 9 bases between.

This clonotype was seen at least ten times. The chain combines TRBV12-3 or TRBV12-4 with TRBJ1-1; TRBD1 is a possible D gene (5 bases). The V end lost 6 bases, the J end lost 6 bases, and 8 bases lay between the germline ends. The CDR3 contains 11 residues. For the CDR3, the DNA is TGTGCCAGCAGCCCCAGGGCTGAAGCTTTCTTT. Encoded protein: CASSPRAEAFF.

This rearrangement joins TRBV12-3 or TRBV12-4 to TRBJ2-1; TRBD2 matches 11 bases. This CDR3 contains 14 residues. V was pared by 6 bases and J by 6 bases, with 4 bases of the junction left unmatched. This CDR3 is CASSVAGGFNEQFF. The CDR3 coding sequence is TGTGCCAGCAGCGTAGCGGGAGGGTTCAATGAGCAGTTCTTC.

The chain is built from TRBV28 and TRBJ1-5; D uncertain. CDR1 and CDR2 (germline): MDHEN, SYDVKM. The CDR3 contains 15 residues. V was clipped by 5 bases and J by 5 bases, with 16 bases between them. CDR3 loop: CASSLQTSGHQPQHF. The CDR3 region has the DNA TGTGCCAGCAGTCTCCAGACATCGGGCCATCAGCCCCAGCATTTT.